The 23 T cell receptor beta chains below were found in one sample sequenced in a study of neurological immune-mediated disorders. Time point of the sample: longitudinal time-point 3. TCRdb reprocessed the 5' RACE reads with MiXCR, giving one entry per CDR3 protein. Here the sample spans over 90,000 distinct CDR3 sequences, 10% to 11% being singletons. The sequenced sample consisted of PBMCs. All receptors derive from a female donor with HTLV-1-associated myelopathy (HAM/TSP).

There are many counts of this clonotype. The rearrangement uses TRBV5-1 and TRBJ2-7; D may be TRBD1 (5 bases). The CDR3 has 13 residues. Trimming stripped 2 bases from V and 3 bases from J, with 9 bases between. Germline CDR1 reads SGHRS; CDR2 reads YFSETQ. For the CDR3, the DNA is TGCGCCAGCAGCTTACAGGATGGCTACGAGCAGTACTTC. Translated: CASSLQDGYEQYF.

This clonotype has ten or more counts. The V gene is TRBV6-6, the J gene TRBJ2-7; tentatively, D is TRBD1 (5 bases). Germline CDR1 is MNHNY and CDR2 is SVGAGI (reference sequence). The CDR3 length is 14 residues. V shed 0 bases and J shed 4 bases, with 10 bases lying between them. DNA of the CDR3: TGTGCCAGCAGTTACTCTGGGGCGAATTACGAGCAGTACTTC. Translated, it gives CASSYSGANYEQYF.

This clonotype was seen at least ten times. The chain employs TRBV9 and TRBJ1-2; D remains ambiguous. Germline V lookup: CDR1 SGDLS, CDR2 YYNGEE. V shed 5 bases and J shed 5 bases, with 19 bases lying between them. CDR3 size: 15 residues. The CDR3 reads CASSHSEVSVYGYTF. In DNA form, the CDR3 reads TGTGCCAGCAGTCATAGCGAGGTGTCAGTTTATGGCTACACCTTC.

This clonotype was seen many times. The rearrangement joins TRBV3-1 to TRBJ1-2; D is perhaps TRBD1 (5 bases). The V gene lost 2 bases and the J gene lost 4 bases, with 11 bases spanning the gap. The CDR3 is 14 residues long. Germline V CDR1 and CDR2: LGHDT, YNNKEL (reference sequence). CDR3 bases: TGTGCCAGCAGCCAAACTGGAACAGGCTATGGCTACACCTTC. It codes for CASSQTGTGYGYTF.

This clonotype has at least ten counts. J is TRBJ2-2 and V is TRBV4-1; 8 bases are shared with TRBD1. The germline V gene has CDR1 MGHRA and CDR2 YSYEKL. This CDR3 contains 17 residues. V lost 0 bases and J lost 3; bases outside the gene matches: 6. The CDR3 sequence: CASSQDWGRGHTGELFF. The CDR3 DNA is TGCGCCAGCAGCCAAGATTGGGGCAGGGGGCACACCGGGGAGCTGTTTTTT.

Ten or more counts support this clonotype. This chain links TRBV20-1 with TRBJ1-1; D is possibly TRBD1 (6 bases). V lost 6 bases and J lost 5, with 13 bases in between. The CDR3 has 12 residues. Germline V CDR1 and CDR2: DFQATT, SNEGSKA (reference sequence). The CDR3 sequence: CSAPDRITEAFF. The CDR3 DNA reads as TGCAGTGCGCCCGACAGGATAACTGAAGCTTTCTTT.

This clonotype was seen at least ten times. This chain's CDR3 is CASSYRGSTLTYGYTF. Here the CDR3 DNA reads TGTGCCAGCAGTTACCGGGGGTCCACGCTAACCTATGGCTACACCTTC. This sequence joins TRBV6-5 and TRBJ1-2; possibly TRBD1 for D (5 bases). Germline lookup yields CDR1 MNHEY and CDR2 SVGAGI. Between the trimmed V and J ends, which lost 2 bases and 4 bases, there was a span of 17 bases. This CDR3 comprises 16 residues.

This clonotype was seen ten or more times. This chain links TRBV2 with TRBJ2-1, with D possibly matching TRBD1 (6 bases). The V end lost 4 bases, the J end lost 5 bases, and 6 bases lay between the germline ends. Per the germline V gene, CDR1 is SNHLY and CDR2 is FYNNEI. CDR3 length equals 12 residues. This chain's CDR3 is CASSGGHNEQFF. The DNA for the CDR3 is TGTGCCAGCAGTGGGGGGCACAATGAGCAGTTCTTC.

In this sample, this clonotype turned up many times. The V gene is TRBV20-1, the J gene TRBJ2-7; 7 positions match TRBD2. From germline, CDR1 is DFQATT and CDR2 SNEGSKA (reference sequence). Trimming at V came to 3 bases and at J to 5 bases, leaving 10 bases not matched to a gene. The CDR3 totals 14 residues. The CDR3 loop is CSARGGGRGHEQYF. Here the CDR3 DNA reads TGCAGTGCTAGGGGGGGGGGACGCGGCCACGAGCAGTACTTC.

This sequence joins TRBV18 and TRBJ2-3; D is unclear. Trimming took 2 bases from V and 3 from J, leaving 12 bases between them. CDR3 length: 15 amino acids. CDR1 KGHSH and CDR2 LQKENI come from the germline V gene. CDR3 in DNA: TGTGCCAGCTCACCAATGGCGTCCTCTACAGATACGCAGTATTTT. Its protein is CASSPMASSTDTQYF.

At least ten counts were recorded for this clonotype. The genes are TRBV29-1 and TRBJ2-7; no definite D call. CDR1 SQVTM and CDR2 ANQGSEA come from the germline V gene. The CDR3 has 12 amino acids. Trimming removed 4 bases at V and 5 bases at J, with 12 bases between. Here the CDR3 reads CSVGWGRNEQYF. The CDR3 DNA follows: TGCAGCGTTGGGTGGGGTAGAAACGAGCAGTACTTC.

This clonotype was observed at least ten times. The chain carries TRBV4-1 and TRBJ2-1; 12 bases map to TRBD2. The CDR3 spans 15 residues. The V gene end was trimmed by 3 bases and the J gene end by 8 bases; junction bases not matched to a gene: 5. Germline V gene data show CDR1 as MGHRA and CDR2 as YSYEKL. This chain's CDR3 is CASSQVLAGGDEQFF. The CDR3 DNA follows: TGCGCCAGCAGCCAGGTACTAGCGGGGGGCGATGAGCAGTTCTTC.

This clonotype was seen a handful of times. The chain carries TRBV10-3 and TRBJ2-3; no clear D gene. Looked up from germline, CDR1 is ENHRY and CDR2 is SYGVKD. The CDR3 sequence is 12 residues long. V was pared by 7 bases and J by 4 bases, with 9 bases between. The CDR3 coding sequence is TGTGCCATCATACAGCCAGCAGATACGCAGTATTTT. This translates into CAIIQPADTQYF.

This clonotype occurred many times. V and J are TRBV20-1 and TRBJ1-1, with D possibly matching TRBD1 (5 bases). Germline V gene sequence: CDR1 DFQATT, CDR2 SNEGSKA (reference sequence). The V and J ends lost 5 bases and 11 bases respectively, with 18 bases between them. The CDR3 is 12 amino acids. CDR3 protein: CSAPIRDGGAFF. Written as DNA, the CDR3 is TGCAGTGCTCCAATAAGGGACGGCGGGGCTTTCTTT.

At least ten counts were recorded for this clonotype. This chain uses TRBV7-8 with TRBJ2-2, with D maybe TRBD2 (6 bases). Germline V lookup: CDR1 SGHVS, CDR2 FQNEAQ. With 3 bases removed from V and 1 base from J, the gap between germline ends came to 9 bases. The CDR3 has 15 amino acids. CDR3: CASSFGGLNTGELFF. DNA for the CDR3: TGTGCCAGCAGCTTTGGGGGGTTGAACACCGGGGAGCTGTTTTTT.

This clonotype was seen ten or more times. The chain links TRBV20-1 to TRBJ1-2, with TRBD1 matching 8 bases. J gave up 5 bases and V 0 bases, and 2 bases lay outside the gene matches. The CDR3 is made up of 13 amino acids. CDR1 and CDR2 from the germline V gene are DFQATT and SNEGSKA (reference sequence). The CDR3 region is CSAREQGAYGYTF. Here the CDR3 DNA reads TGCAGTGCTAGAGAGCAGGGGGCGTATGGCTACACCTTC.

This clonotype was detected ten times or more. The J gene is TRBJ2-2, the V gene TRBV20-1, with D maybe TRBD1 (5 bases). From germline, CDR1 is DFQATT and CDR2 SNEGSKA (reference sequence). Trimming cost V 3 bases and J 0 bases, with 14 bases left between them. The CDR3 covers 16 residues. CDR3 bases: TGCAGTGCTAGGACCATGACAGACGCGAACACCGGGGAGCTGTTTTTT. Its translation: CSARTMTDANTGELFF.

Remarks on this clonotype: A much larger clonotype is one base distant, so this may be a read error. The rearrangement uses TRBV5-1 and TRBJ1-5, with 8 nucleotides matching TRBD1. The germline V gene encodes CDR1 SGHRS and CDR2 YFSETQ. The CDR3 has 14 amino acids. CDR3 residues: CVSSLGTGTGPQHF. DNA for the CDR3: TGCGTCAGCAGCCTAGGGACAGGAACCGGCCCCCAGCATTTT. Filled out from reference TRBV5-1 and TRBJ1-5, the complete variable domain reads KAGVTQTPRYLIKTRGQQVTLSCSPISGHRSVSWYQQTPGQGLQFLFEYFSETQRNKGNFPGRFSGRQFSNSRSEMNVSTLELGDSALYLCVSSLGTGTGPQHFGDGTRLSIL.

This clonotype was detected many times. The chain uses TRBV10-3 and TRBJ2-7, with a weak D call TRBD2 (5 bases). This CDR3 has 15 residues. Germline assignment: CDR1 ENHRY and CDR2 SYGVKD. The germline V and J ends were trimmed by 8 bases and 0 bases, with 17 bases remaining between them. The CDR3 loop reads CAIQRSAGSSYEQYF. The DNA of the CDR3 is TGTGCCATCCAACGAAGCGCGGGCAGCTCCTACGAGCAGTACTTC.

The sample holds many counts of this clonotype. V and J are TRBV4-1 and TRBJ2-1, with 10 bases matching TRBD2. Germline values: CDR1 MGHRA, CDR2 YSYEKL. The length of the CDR3 is 17 residues. With V trimmed by 0 bases and J by 6 bases, 8 bases remained unmatched. The CDR3 bases are TGCGCCAGCAGCCAAGAAATGGGGCTAGCGGGGGCCAATGAGCAGTTCTTC. This encodes CASSQEMGLAGANEQFF.

The chain recombines TRBV20-1 with TRBJ2-1; D is possibly TRBD1 or TRBD2 (6 bases each). From germline, CDR1 is DFQATT and CDR2 SNEGSKA (reference sequence). V lost 5 bases and J 7 bases, leaving 21 bases between the germline ends. CDR3 length: 15 amino acids. CDR3 sequence (DNA): TGCAGTGCTTGGGACATGGGAGGCATAGTGAATGAGCAGTTCTTC. It yields the protein CSAWDMGGIVNEQFF.

This clonotype was detected many times. The chain is built from TRBV28 and TRBJ1-1; tentatively, D is TRBD1 (5 bases). CDR1 MDHEN and CDR2 SYDVKM come from the germline V gene. Trimming left V 1 base short and J 8 bases short, with 14 bases between. This CDR3 region has 14 residues. The chain's CDR3 is CASSLFGSGAEAFF. CDR3 sequence (DNA): TGTGCCAGCAGTTTATTTGGTAGCGGGGCCGAAGCTTTCTTT. The entire variable domain, with the rest obtained from reference TRBV28 and TRBJ1-1, is as follows: DVKVTQSSRYLVKRTGEKVFLECVQDMDHENMFWYRQDPGLGLRLIYFSYDVKMKEKGDIPEGYSVSREKKERFSLILESASTNQTSMYLCASSLFGSGAEAFFGQGTRLTVV.

In its sample, this clonotype was seen many times. This rearrangement joins TRBV2 to TRBJ2-4; D is undetermined. The CDR3 extends over 15 amino acids. Per germline, CDR1 SNHLY and CDR2 FYNNEI. V was clipped by 7 bases and J by 2 bases, with 15 bases between them. The CDR3 nucleotides read TGTGCCAGCACTTGGCAAATTAGTACCAAAAACATTCAGTACTTC. Amino acids: CASTWQISTKNIQYF. Based on the CDR3 plus reference TRBV2 and TRBJ2-4, the full variable domain is EPEVTQTPSHQVTQMGQEVILRCVPISNHLYFYWYRQILGQKVEFLVSFYNNEISEKSEIFDDQFSVERPDGSNFTLKIRSTKLEDSAMYFCASTWQISTKNIQYFGAGTRLSVL.